This record concerns one T cell receptor beta chain sequence. This clone's antigen is unknown. No base qualities exist here, and no much larger clone lies one base off it. The data stem from a study of graft-versus-host responses after intestinal transplantation (dated by TCRdb to the early 2020s). Concerning the study at large: Multivisceral, liver-intestinal, or isolated intestinal transplants were received by the recipients. Samples from three later patients were sequenced in-house on an Illumina MiSeq with MiXCR processing rather than by the commercial service. After intestinal transplantation, graft-versus-host and host-versus-graft alloreactive T cell clones were followed in the graft, circulation and bone marrow using bulk TCR-beta CDR3 sequencing. Every recipient was given anti-thymocyte globulin induction, then maintenance tacrolimus and steroids for roughly three years. Of the 20 to 25 intestinal transplant recipients enrolled in the cohort, one of whom was a retransplant, a few patients without pretransplant specimens were excluded. Donor T cell macrochimerism was defined as a peak of at least 4% donor T cells among recipient peripheral blood mononuclear cells. Alloreactive clones were identified by sequencing pre-transplant mixed lymphocyte reaction products and comparing these products with unstimulated pre-transplant donor and recipient T cells.

Blood samples were collected up to 4 times in the first month after transplant and then at least monthly when available. Spanning cysteine to phenylalanine, the CDR3 consists of 18 amino acids. The entry retains the CDR3 DNA only, 54 bases that are in frame from base 1. The germline V gene supplies CDR1 MGHRA and CDR2 YSYEKL. V ends up 2 bases short and J 2 bases short, with an unmatched junction base count of 8. Receptors were amplified or captured by the immunoSEQ multiplex PCR assay. Adaptive Biotechnologies carried out high-throughput TCR-beta CDR3 sequencing of genomic DNA for most patients. The published analysis was carried out like this. Adaptive's ImmunoSEQ software supplied the TCR sequencing data for around 19 patients, while MiXCR and VDJtools were used to process three other patients. Because the origin of CDR3 nucleotide sequences shared between donor and recipient could not be assigned, those sequences were removed. At least 2-fold expansion over unstimulated cells and a minimum CFSE-low frequency of 0.002% (template counts) or 0.001% (read counts) were required for clones to be classified as alloreactive. Clones detected in sequenced pre-transplant spleen, lymph node, or MLR CFSE-low populations of the donor or recipient were defined as mappable. Cumulative frequency of alloreactive clones was calculated as a percentage of all sequences weighted by copy number. TCRdb took this table from immuneACCESS and kept in-frame rearrangements with V and J called. Such tables lack part of the clones; where checked against another copy, unresolved V genes explain under half of the gap, and the rest is unexplained. Clone size and the V and J calls come from that table; the DNA yielded D and trimming. The sample table contains 20,000 to 25,000 clones; only one count was recorded for 80% to 90% of them. The top ten constitute under 6.5% of the sample.

General conclusions and limits of the study: Patients with donor T cell macrochimerism had high GvH to HvG T cell clonal ratios in their allografts. The conclusions were limited by the relatively low number and heterogeneity of the intestinal transplant patients. GvH clones were found in recipient bone marrow, and some of the GvH clones appeared earlier in ileal mucosa or blood, which is consistent with an intestinal mucosal origin. Early after transplant, peak levels of circulating GvH clones were found to be associated with declines in HvG clones.

The chain is assembled from TRBV4-1 and TRBJ2-3, with 12 central nucleotides matching TRBD2. The sequencing here drew on PBMCs, taken about 69 days after intestinal transplantation. The TCR sequence derives from a human patient who received an intestinal transplant, so some T cells may come from the graft donor. The DNA sequence reads TGCGCCAGCAGCCAAATACTAGCGGGGGGCTCCTCCACAGATACGCAGTATTTT. This yields the protein CASSQILAGGSSTDTQYF.